This entry lists 20 T cell receptor beta chains sequenced from one sample in a study of cytotoxic CD8 clonotypes in ibrutinib-treated CLL. Sequencing used immunoSEQ multiplex PCR; TCRdb keeps in-frame clones, though not all of them. The table includes approximately 170,000 clones, more than 70% detected once. This specimen consisted of PBMCs, obtained at disease progression, from a patient treated with ibrutinib. The receptors were sampled from a human donor with chronic lymphocytic leukemia.

CDR3 protein: CAFGTGGGPVTDYEQYF. The CDR3 DNA reads TGTGCCTTCGGGACAGGGGGCGGTCCAGTGACCGATTACGAGCAGTACTTC. This chain connects TRBV21-1 to TRBJ2-7; the table gives TRBD1 as D, unverified against the DNA. TRBV21-1 represents a pseudogene. This CDR3 has 17 amino acids.

CDR3 sequence (DNA): TGTGCCACCAGCAGAGATCAACAGGTTAACACTGAAGCTTTCTTT. Its translation is CATSRDQQVNTEAFF. This rearrangement joins TRBV15 to TRBJ1-1, with D perhaps TRBD1 (5 bases). The V gene's germline CDR1 is LNHNV and CDR2 YYDKDF (reference sequence). Trimming cost V 0 bases and J 2 bases, with 10 bases left between them. The CDR3 extends over 15 amino acids.

CDR3 residues: CASSGGRGSYNEQFF. In DNA, the CDR3 is TGCGCCAGCAGCGGGGGACGGGGTTCCTACAATGAGCAGTTCTTC. The chain uses TRBV5-1 and TRBJ2-1; D could derive from TRBD1 or TRBD2 (5 bases each). The germline CDR1 and CDR2 sequences are SGHRS and YFSETQ. Trimming left V 4 bases short and J 1 base short, with 12 bases between. CDR3 length: 15 amino acids.

The gene calls are TRBV19 and TRBJ2-2; 9 bases line up with TRBD1. Germline CDR1 and CDR2: LNHDA and SQIVND (reference sequence). The CDR3 is 16 residues long. J gave up 5 bases and V 5 bases, and 9 bases lay outside the gene matches. The CDR3 reads CASSPEGTGITGELFF. CDR3 nucleotide sequence: TGTGCCAGTAGTCCCGAGGGGACAGGGATTACCGGGGAGCTGTTTTTT.

CDR3 sequence (DNA): TGTGCCAGCAGCCCGACCGGAGGGGCCGTGGGAGAGACCCAGTACTTC. This codes for CASSPTGGAVGETQYF. The genes are TRBV14 and TRBJ2-5, with D perhaps matching TRBD2 (6 bases). Trimming pared 4 bases from V and 4 bases from J, leaving 19 bases between. CDR1 is SGHDN and CDR2 is FVKESK in the germline V gene. This CDR3 is built from 16 residues.

The chain couples TRBV10-3 to TRBJ2-3; D is perhaps TRBD1 (6 bases). Germline CDR1 is ENHRY and CDR2 is SYGVKD. The CDR3 is made up of 12 amino acids. The V and J ends lost 4 bases and 4 bases respectively, with 6 bases between them. CDR3 nucleotides: TGTGCCATCAGTGGGGGGCCAGATACGCAGTATTTT. Amino acids: CAISGGPDTQYF.

The J gene is TRBJ2-1, the V gene TRBV6-5; TRBD2 aligns across 10 bases. Germline-derived CDR1 and CDR2 are MNHEY and SVGAGI. This CDR3 is built from 15 residues. Trimming at V came to 6 bases and at J to 8 bases, leaving 10 bases not matched to a gene. CDR3 residues: CASSPGSGRSDEQFF. In nucleotides, the CDR3 is TGTGCCAGCAGCCCTGGTAGCGGGAGGAGCGATGAGCAGTTCTTC.

The chain is built from TRBV30 and TRBJ1-3; 9 positions agree with TRBD1. This CDR3 is built from 16 residues. Unmatched junction bases numbered 9, after V lost 3 bases and J lost 3 bases. CDR1 is GTSNPN and CDR2 is SVGIG in the germline V gene (reference sequence). DNA for the CDR3: TGTGCCTGGAGGCGGGACAGGGTGCATTTTGGAAACACCATATATTTT. This encodes CAWRRDRVHFGNTIYF.

This rearrangement joins TRBV5-4 to TRBJ2-7; TRBD2 is a possible D gene (5 bases). CDR1 is SGHNT, CDR2 YYREEE, per germline (reference sequence). The CDR3 extends over 15 amino acids. V shed 0 bases and J shed 0 bases, with 10 bases lying between them. CDR3 sequence reads: CASSLGSGYSYEQYF. The CDR3, as DNA: TGTGCCAGCAGCTTGGGAAGCGGATACTCCTACGAGCAGTACTTC.

This chain connects TRBV15 to TRBJ1-2; no reliable D call. Per germline, CDR1 LNHNV and CDR2 YYDKDF (reference sequence). The V and J ends lost 3 bases and 2 bases respectively, with 7 bases between them. CDR3 size: 13 residues. CDR3 sequence (DNA): TGTGCCACCAGCAGGGACCCGAACTATGGCTACACCTTC. Its translation: CATSRDPNYGYTF.

V is TRBV6-5 and J is TRBJ2-2; D remains ambiguous. Trimming removed 2 bases at V and 6 bases at J, with 7 bases between. This CDR3 region has 13 residues. The germline gives CDR1 MNHEY, CDR2 SVGAGI. The CDR3 region is CASSYEWAGELFF. Here the CDR3 DNA reads TGTGCCAGCAGTTACGAGTGGGCCGGGGAGCTGTTTTTT.

V usage is TRBV5-8 and J usage is TRBJ2-1; 8 nucleotides align to TRBD1. Trimming took 10 bases from V and 9 from J; bases not matched to a gene: 12. Looked up from germline, CDR1 is SGHTS and CDR2 is YDEGEE. The CDR3 contains 13 residues. For the CDR3, the DNA is TGTGCCCCTCGGGGCAGGGGGCGGGGTGAGCAGTTCTTC. Its translation is CAPRGRGRGEQFF.

This chain uses TRBV10-3 with TRBJ1-1; possibly TRBD1 for D (6 bases). Germline V gives CDR1 ENHRY, CDR2 SYGVKD. Trimming shortened V by 9 bases and J by 1 base, and 9 bases separated the two germline ends. The CDR3 contains 12 residues. CDR3 sequence: CAIGQRNTEAFF. The CDR3 DNA follows: TGTGCCATAGGACAGAGGAACACTGAAGCTTTCTTT.

The chain uses TRBV7-6 and TRBJ1-2, with D tentatively TRBD1 (6 bases). This CDR3 is 15 amino acids long. V lost 7 bases to trimming and J lost 4 bases, with 19 bases between them. Germline V gene lookup returns CDR1 SGHVS and CDR2 FNYEAQ. CDR3: CASNKEAGAVYGYTF. The CDR3 nucleotides are TGTGCCAGCAACAAAGAGGCGGGGGCGGTCTATGGCTACACCTTC.

This clone was recorded once. The V and J genes are TRBV9 and TRBJ2-1, with D possibly matching TRBD2 (6 bases). Looked up from germline, CDR1 is SGDLS and CDR2 is YYNGEE. The CDR3 loop spans 15 amino acids. Trimming took 1 base from V and 3 from J, leaving 11 bases between them. The CDR3 reads CASSVLAEYYNEQFF. In DNA, the CDR3 is TGTGCCAGCAGCGTATTAGCGGAGTACTACAATGAGCAGTTCTTC.

This chain joins TRBV2 and TRBJ2-1, with 11 bases identical to TRBD2. CDR1 is SNHLY and CDR2 is FYNNEI in the germline V gene. The length of the CDR3 is 15 residues. V gave up 1 base and J gave up 13 bases; unmatched junction bases: 9. In nucleotides, the CDR3 is TGTGCCAGCAGTGAAGAGCTAGCGGGAGGCTTCCTCCAGTTCTTC. Its translation: CASSEELAGGFLQFF.

The genes are TRBV7-6 and TRBJ1-4; TRBD1 is a possible D gene (5 bases). Germline-derived CDR1 and CDR2 are SGHVS and FNYEAQ. The CDR3 length is 14 residues. V lost 4 bases, J lost 3 bases, and 9 bases lay in between. The DNA of the CDR3 is TGTGCCAGCAGCTCAGGGTCGGCTAATGAAAAACTGTTTTTT. It yields the protein CASSSGSANEKLFF.

J is TRBJ2-3 and V is TRBV10-3; 9 bases agree with TRBD2. V was clipped by 1 base and J by 4 bases; unmatched bases: 12. The germline gives CDR1 ENHRY, CDR2 SYGVKD. The CDR3 has 18 amino acids. CDR3 protein: CAISEFIAGAVNADTQYF. DNA of the CDR3: TGTGCCATCAGTGAGTTTATAGCGGGAGCTGTCAACGCAGATACGCAGTATTTT.

V is TRBV7-9 and J is TRBJ2-7, with D perhaps TRBD2 (5 bases). The ends were cut back, 0 bases at V and 3 bases at J, with 9 bases in the middle. The CDR3 has 14 residues. Germline assignment: CDR1 SEHNR and CDR2 FQNEAQ (reference sequence). CDR3 loop: CASSLAAGGYEQYF. The DNA for the CDR3 is TGTGCCAGCAGCTTAGCGGCTGGAGGCTACGAGCAGTACTTC. The full variable domain, in which reference TRBV7-9 and TRBJ2-7 provide the parts outside the CDR3, is DTGVSQNPRHKITKRGQNVTFRCDPISEHNRLYWYRQTLGQGPEFLTYFQNEAQLEKSRLLSDRFSAERPKGSFSTLEIQRTEQGDSAMYLCASSLAAGGYEQYFGPGTRLTVT.

V gene TRBV5-4 combines with J gene TRBJ2-1, with D possibly being TRBD1 (5 bases). The CDR3 has 13 amino acids. The V gene's germline CDR1 is SGHNT and CDR2 YYREEE (reference sequence). Trimming pared 3 bases from V and 4 bases from J, leaving 8 bases between. CDR3 DNA sequence: TGTGCCAGCAGCTGGGCAGGGTACAATGAGCAGTTCTTC. Translating gives CASSWAGYNEQFF. The entire variable domain, with the rest obtained from reference TRBV5-4 and TRBJ2-1, is as follows: ETGVTQSPTHLIKTRGQQVTLRCSSQSGHNTVSWYQQALGQGPQFIFQYYREEENGRGNFPPRFSGLQFPNYSSELNVNALELDDSALYLCASSWAGYNEQFFGPGTRLTVL.